Listed below are T cell receptor beta chains from one sample, sequenced in a study of regulatory T cells in long-lasting Graves disease. MiXCR was run by TCRdb on the multiplex PCR reads, yielding one entry per CDR3 protein. The table lists 360,000 or so distinct CDR3 sequences, about 11% of them singletons. The same data also contributed to another study, on T cells in Graves' hyperthyroidism and ophthalmopathy.

The material sequenced was peripheral blood mononuclear cells (PBMCs), taken at new diagnosis, from a patient treated with antithyroid drugs. The receptors originated from a woman between 18 and 30 years old with Graves disease. CDR3s include the opening cysteine and the closing phenylalanine or tryptophan. The order of the fields is J gene, D gene, V gene, clone size, CDR3 protein, CDR3 DNA. A D gene is named only where the DNA matches it firmly. Size is stated for part of the rows, as once, few or many counts, or as a class when the clone is expanded.

TRBJ1-6	-	TRBV28	many	CASSFLGSGPLHF	TGTGCCAGCAGTTTTCTTGGGAGTGGACCCCTCCACTTT
TRBJ1-2	TRBD1	TRBV7-2	many	CASSTGTGGGTGGYTF	TGTGCCAGCAGCACCGGGACAGGGGGCGGCACCGGTGGCTACACCTTC
TRBJ1-4	-	TRBV20-1	many	CSATVRGSEKLFF	TGCAGTGCTACTGTTAGGGGGAGCGAAAAACTGTTTTTT
TRBJ2-5	TRBD1	TRBV6-2/TRBV6-3	many	CASSPTGRTQYF	TGTGCCAGCAGTCCGACAGGGCGGACCCAGTACTTC
TRBJ2-7	-	TRBV18	many	CASSPRGTYEQYF	TGTGCCAGCTCACCGAGGGGAACCTACGAGCAGTACTTC
TRBJ2-3	TRBD2	TRBV19	few	CASSMTSQLLDTQYF	TGTGCCAGTAGTATGACTAGCCAGTTACTGGATACGCAGTATTTT
TRBJ2-5	-	TRBV7-3	many	CASSLRWSETQYF	TGTGCCAGCAGCTTAAGATGGAGCGAGACCCAGTACTTC
TRBJ2-7	-	TRBV20-1	many	CSASRDLLYEQYF	TGCAGTGCTAGCCGGGACTTGCTGTACGAGCAGTACTTC
TRBJ2-1	TRBD2	TRBV5-4	many	CASRPPRSGRANEQFF	TGTGCCAGCAGGCCCCCTCGCAGCGGGAGGGCGAATGAGCAGTTCTTC
TRBJ2-5	TRBD2	TRBV6-2/TRBV6-3	-	CASNSTSGRVLRQETQYF	TGTGCCAGCAACTCTACTAGCGGGAGGGTGCTCCGACAAGAGACCCAGTACTTC
TRBJ1-2	-	TRBV3-1	-	CASSQMGGLYGYTF	TGTGCCAGCAGCCAAATGGGAGGCCTCTATGGCTACACCTTC
TRBJ2-5	-	TRBV14	many	CASSRGGGLMKYQETQYF	TGTGCCAGCAGCCGAGGAGGGGGGCTCATGAAGTACCAAGAGACCCAGTACTTC
TRBJ2-3	TRBD1	TRBV5-1	many	CASSLTDRLGDTQYF	TGCGCCAGCAGCTTAACGGACAGGCTTGGCGATACGCAGTATTTT
TRBJ2-3	TRBD2	TRBV4-3	-	CASSQHSPTASGGFTDTQYF	TGCGCCAGCAGCCAACACTCCCCTACGGCTAGCGGGGGGTTCACAGATACGCAGTATTTT
TRBJ2-1	TRBD2	TRBV2	many	CASSDPLGLAGVSNEQFF	TGTGCCAGCAGTGATCCACTAGGCCTAGCGGGAGTATCCAATGAGCAGTTCTTC
TRBJ1-1	-	TRBV18	few	CASSLPDTGAFF	TGTGCCAGCTCACTTCCAGACACTGGAGCTTTCTTT
TRBJ1-6	-	TRBV11-2	many	CASSLDRSSYNSPLHF	TGTGCCAGCAGCTTAGACAGGAGCTCCTATAATTCACCCCTCCACTTT
TRBJ2-7	-	TRBV20-1	many	CSARDVGSTVEQYF	TGCAGTGCTAGAGATGTAGGGAGCACGGTCGAGCAGTACTTC
TRBJ2-1	-	TRBV7-2	many	CASSLTGGSYNEQFF	TGTGCCAGCAGCTTAACCGGTGGCTCGTACAATGAGCAGTTCTTC
TRBJ2-7	TRBD2	TRBV7-3	many	CASSPGTSGISPYEQYF	TGTGCCAGCAGCCCCGGGACTAGCGGGATATCCCCCTACGAGCAGTACTTC
TRBJ2-3	TRBD1	TRBV4-3	-	CASSPDGTGISDTQYF	TGCGCCAGCAGCCCCGACGGGACAGGGATATCAGATACGCAGTATTTT
TRBJ1-1	-	TRBV20-1	many	CSASKDDFSEAFF	TGCAGTGCTAGCAAGGACGACTTCTCTGAAGCTTTCTTT
TRBJ2-7	TRBD1	TRBV28	large	CASSFWDRAGEQYF	TGTGCCAGCAGTTTTTGGGACAGGGCGGGCGAGCAGTACTTC
TRBJ1-5	-	TRBV20-1	many	CSAREGKGYQPQHF	TGCAGTGCTAGAGAGGGGAAGGGGTATCAGCCCCAGCATTTT
TRBJ2-5	-	TRBV27	many	CASSLLTEQETQYF	TGTGCCAGCAGTTTATTGACAGAGCAAGAGACCCAGTACTTC
TRBJ2-1	-	TRBV9	-	CASSLTTTYNEQFF	TGTGCCAGCAGCCTCACTACAACCTACAATGAGCAGTTCTTC
TRBJ2-1	TRBD2	TRBV6-1	many	CASRPTSGSSYNEQFF	TGTGCCAGCAGGCCTACTAGCGGGAGCTCCTACAATGAGCAGTTCTTC
TRBJ2-3	-	TRBV9	-	CASSFSDSFPDTQYF	TGTGCCAGCAGCTTCTCGGACAGCTTTCCGGATACGCAGTATTTT
TRBJ2-3	-	TRBV6-2/TRBV6-3	many	CASSWESYREDTQYF	TGTGCCAGCAGTTGGGAGTCCTACAGGGAAGATACGCAGTATTTT
TRBJ1-3	TRBD1	TRBV13	few	CASSRKGALTTSGNTIYF	TGTGCCAGCAGCAGAAAGGGGGCCCTCACTACCTCTGGAAACACCATATATTTT
TRBJ1-1	-	TRBV3-1	once	CASSQAFGNTEAFF	TGTGCCAGCAGCCAAGCTTTCGGCAACACTGAAGCTTTCTTT
TRBJ2-5	-	TRBV18	many	CASSPPGHPQEETQYF	TGTGCCAGCTCACCACCAGGCCACCCCCAAGAAGAGACCCAGTACTTC
TRBJ2-3	-	TRBV19	few	CASTFGDTDTQYF	TGTGCCAGTACATTCGGGGACACAGATACGCAGTATTTT
TRBJ2-5	TRBD2	TRBV7-2	many	CASSPTSGSGVTQYF	TGTGCCAGCAGCCCGACTAGCGGGAGTGGGGTGACCCAGTACTTC
TRBJ2-1	-	TRBV28	few	CASSPGGGRAGTYNEQFF	TGTGCCAGCAGTCCAGGGGGGGGGAGGGCCGGGACCTACAATGAGCAGTTCTTC
TRBJ2-5	-	TRBV11-3	-	CASSFGGWGGEETQYF	TGTGCCAGCAGCTTCGGGGGCTGGGGGGGCGAAGAGACCCAGTACTTC
TRBJ2-1	TRBD2	TRBV20-1	many	CSATSPREASYNEQFF	TGCAGTGCTACCAGCCCCCGGGAGGCATCCTACAATGAGCAGTTCTTC
TRBJ2-2	-	TRBV24-1	many	CATRRLRGTNTGELFF	TGTGCCACCAGGAGGCTTCGCGGAACGAACACCGGGGAGCTGTTTTTT
TRBJ2-2	-	TRBV6-1	many	CASGLVGELFF	TGTGCCAGCGGCCTGGTGGGGGAGCTGTTTTTT
TRBJ1-5	-	TRBV27	few	CASSSEVGEGNQPQHF	TGTGCCAGCAGTTCCGAGGTGGGGGAAGGCAATCAGCCCCAGCATTTT
TRBJ2-5	-	TRBV20-1	many	CSARDGIQPAETQYF	TGCAGTGCTAGAGATGGTATACAGCCCGCAGAGACCCAGTACTTC
TRBJ2-5	-	TRBV6-6	many	CASSYSWAGKETQYF	TGTGCCAGCAGTTACTCGTGGGCAGGGAAAGAGACCCAGTACTTC
TRBJ1-2	-	TRBV6-1	many	CASIAFLDSPYGYTF	TGTGCCAGCATAGCTTTCCTGGATTCGCCCTATGGCTACACCTTC
TRBJ2-3	-	TRBV6-2/TRBV6-3	many	CASSYSAATDTQYF	TGTGCCAGCAGTTACTCGGCGGCTACAGATACGCAGTATTTT
TRBJ1-4	TRBD1	TRBV6-1	many	CASRNRDSPNEKLFF	TGTGCCAGCAGGAACCGGGACAGCCCTAATGAAAAACTGTTTTTT
TRBJ2-1	-	TRBV15	many	CATSVGGNNNEQFF	TGTGCCACCAGCGTGGGGGGAAACAACAATGAGCAGTTCTTC
TRBJ2-7	-	TRBV6-1	many	CASSDRGSSYEQYF	TGTGCCAGCAGTGACCGTGGATCCTCCTACGAGCAGTACTTC
TRBJ2-2	-	TRBV7-2	few	CASSLGAVTGELFF	TGTGCCAGCAGCTTAGGTGCAGTCACCGGGGAGCTGTTTTTT
TRBJ1-5	-	TRBV12-3/TRBV12-4	many	CASSQGINQPQHF	TGTGCCAGCAGTCAGGGAATCAATCAGCCCCAGCATTTT
TRBJ2-7	-	TRBV11-2	many	CASSSTSYEQYF	TGTGCCAGCAGCTCGACATCCTACGAGCAGTACTTC
TRBJ1-1	-	TRBV5-1	many	CASSLGQRKNTEAFF	TGCGCCAGCAGCTTGGGCCAGAGGAAGAACACTGAAGCTTTCTTT
TRBJ2-5	-	TRBV29-1	few	CSVDRRSGETQYF	TGCAGCGTTGATCGAAGGTCTGGAGAGACCCAGTACTTC
TRBJ1-2	-	TRBV25-1	few	CASSNGGYTF	TGTGCCAGCTCCAACGGGGGCTACACCTTC
TRBJ2-5	-	TRBV4-3	many	CASSQDPGSETQYF	TGCGCCAGCAGCCAAGACCCAGGGTCAGAGACCCAGTACTTC
TRBJ2-1	TRBD1	TRBV20-1	many	CSASHQDRGSYNEQFF	TGCAGTGCCTCACACCAGGACAGGGGGTCCTACAATGAGCAGTTCTTC
TRBJ2-1	-	TRBV7-6	-	CASSLAGGDLVLYNEQFF	TGTGCCAGCAGCTTAGCTGGCGGGGATCTCGTACTTTACAATGAGCAGTTCTTC
TRBJ2-5	-	TRBV28	many	CASSLGYQETQYF	TGTGCCAGCAGCTTAGGGTACCAAGAGACCCAGTACTTC